This TCR beta chain was identified during a study of blood T cell repertoires in COVID-19. This CDR3 spans 18 amino acids. Germline-derived CDR1 and CDR2 are MNHEY and SMNVEV (reference sequence). V shed 4 bases, J shed 4 bases, and the junction held 7 bases outside the gene matches. Generated by immunoSEQ multiplex PCR, the TCRdb table keeps only in-frame clones and is missing some. The top ten clones hold 3% to 3.5% of a sample with some 490,000 clones, 80% to 90% of them seen once. This clone was seen a single time. Sample: peripheral blood. The V call is TRBV27, the J call TRBJ2-1; 16 nucleotides line up with TRBD2. This receptor was obtained from a human donor in a cohort sampled during active COVID-19. The CDR3 spells CASSYGTSGRVMYNEQFF. The DNA of the CDR3 is TGTGCCAGCAGTTACGGGACTAGCGGGAGGGTTATGTACAATGAGCAGTTCTTC.